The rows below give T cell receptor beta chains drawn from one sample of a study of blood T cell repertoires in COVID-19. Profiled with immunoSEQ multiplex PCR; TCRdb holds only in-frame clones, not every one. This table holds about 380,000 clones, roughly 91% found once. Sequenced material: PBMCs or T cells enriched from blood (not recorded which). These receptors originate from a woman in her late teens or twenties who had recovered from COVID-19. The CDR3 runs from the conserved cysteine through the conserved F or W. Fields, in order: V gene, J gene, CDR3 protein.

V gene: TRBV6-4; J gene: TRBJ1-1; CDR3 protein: CASSPTDSRNTEAFF
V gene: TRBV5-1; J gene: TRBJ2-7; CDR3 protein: CASSLGQNYEQYF
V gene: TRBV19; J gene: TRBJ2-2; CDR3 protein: CASSTPDRDTGELFF
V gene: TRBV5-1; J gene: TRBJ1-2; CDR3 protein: CASSSAGSHGYTF
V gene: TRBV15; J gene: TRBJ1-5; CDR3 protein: CATSRGGFNQPQHF
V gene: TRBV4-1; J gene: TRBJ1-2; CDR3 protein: CASSQVEGTDYGYTF
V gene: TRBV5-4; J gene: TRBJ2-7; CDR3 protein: CAIRHKRGKTFEQYF
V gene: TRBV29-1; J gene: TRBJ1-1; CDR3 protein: CSHRGAGTEAFF
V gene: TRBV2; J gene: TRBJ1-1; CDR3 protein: CASTPTPTGGRGTEAFF
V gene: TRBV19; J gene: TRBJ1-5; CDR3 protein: CASSIRLTGGAVGVQQPQHF
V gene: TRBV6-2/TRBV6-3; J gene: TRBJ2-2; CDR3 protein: CASSYSRGIRGPNTGELFF
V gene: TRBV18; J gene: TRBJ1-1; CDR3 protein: CASSPGTVNTEAFF
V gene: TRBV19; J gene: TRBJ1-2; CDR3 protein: CASSKDREPRGYTF
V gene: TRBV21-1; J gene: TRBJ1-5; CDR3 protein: CASSSGTAYSNQPQHF
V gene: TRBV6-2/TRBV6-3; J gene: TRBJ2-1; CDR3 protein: CASSYVLTSGDYNEQFF
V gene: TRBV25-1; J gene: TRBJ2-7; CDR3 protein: CASSILDRDSYEQYF
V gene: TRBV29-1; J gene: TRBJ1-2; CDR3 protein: CSVEGTDGYTF
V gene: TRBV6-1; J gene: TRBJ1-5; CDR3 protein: CASSETGSNQPQHF
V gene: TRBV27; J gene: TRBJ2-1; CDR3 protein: CASSLSQDRGYNEQFF
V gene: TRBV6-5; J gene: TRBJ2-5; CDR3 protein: CASSVTPGGQETQYF
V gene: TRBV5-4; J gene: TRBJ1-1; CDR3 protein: CASSLGTGGNTEAFF
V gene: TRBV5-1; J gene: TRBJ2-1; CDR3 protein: CASRGAGLLNEQFF
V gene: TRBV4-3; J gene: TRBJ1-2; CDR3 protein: CASSQDRVGYGYTF
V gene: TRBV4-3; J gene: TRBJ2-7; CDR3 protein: CASSPDRSSYEQYF
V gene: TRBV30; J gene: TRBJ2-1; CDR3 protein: CAWDKTEGWPEPFF
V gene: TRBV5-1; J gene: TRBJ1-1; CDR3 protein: CASSFKLGTEAFF
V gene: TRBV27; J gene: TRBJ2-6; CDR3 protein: CASSWGRTGEGWANVLTF
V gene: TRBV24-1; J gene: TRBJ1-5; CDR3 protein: CATSAGFNQPQHF
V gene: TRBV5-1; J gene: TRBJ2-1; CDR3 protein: CASSLVLAGGRPDNNEQFF
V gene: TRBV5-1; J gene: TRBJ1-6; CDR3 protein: CASSFTATSLSYNSPLHF
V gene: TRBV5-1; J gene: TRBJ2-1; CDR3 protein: CASSGGLAGTYNEQFF
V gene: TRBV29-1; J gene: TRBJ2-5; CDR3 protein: CSAGRGETQYF
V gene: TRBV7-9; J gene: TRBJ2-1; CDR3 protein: CASSLPEYNEQFF
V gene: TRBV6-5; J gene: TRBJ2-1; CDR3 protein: CASSHQPQTDEQFF
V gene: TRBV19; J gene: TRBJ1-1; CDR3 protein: CASRDRGRNTEAFF
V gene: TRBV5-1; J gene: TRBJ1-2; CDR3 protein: CASSAVDGDYGYTF
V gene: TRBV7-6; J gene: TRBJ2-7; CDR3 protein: CASSSEGTYEQYF
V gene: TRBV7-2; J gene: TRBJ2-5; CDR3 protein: CASSSPGTKGETQYF
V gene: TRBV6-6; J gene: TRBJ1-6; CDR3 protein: CASSSASGTGGSPLHF
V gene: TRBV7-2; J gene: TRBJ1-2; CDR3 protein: CASSLVQSDRDGYTF
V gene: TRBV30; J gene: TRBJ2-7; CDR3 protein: CAWSVGTGGEYEQYF
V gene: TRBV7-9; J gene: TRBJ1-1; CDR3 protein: CASSPRTGRSFF
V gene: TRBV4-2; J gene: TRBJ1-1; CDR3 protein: CASSQGQGANTEAFF
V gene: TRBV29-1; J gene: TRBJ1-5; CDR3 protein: CSVEGAPNQPQHF
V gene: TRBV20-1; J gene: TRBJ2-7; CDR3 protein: CSASNGGQGKAYEQYF